What follows are 9 T cell receptor beta chains derived from one specimen sequenced in a study of T cell repertoires in cytomegalovirus infection. TCRdb itself ran the reads through MiXCR, one entry per CDR3 protein. This sample has about 97,000 distinct CDR3 sequences, with 16% found just once. The sequencing sample was made of PBMCs. The receptor source for this set is a human donor in good health (CMV status not recorded). Some clones in this sample may be carry-over from other donors' samples.

J is TRBJ2-4 and V is TRBV5-6, with D perhaps matching TRBD1 (6 bases). The CDR3 spans 14 residues. Germline CDR1 SGHDT, CDR2 YYEEEE. Trimming stripped 2 bases from V and 7 bases from J, with 13 bases between. The CDR3 spells CASSLGSQGNIQYF. Here the CDR3 DNA reads TGTGCCAGCAGCTTAGGTTCGCAGGGGAACATTCAGTACTTC. Filled out from reference TRBV5-6 and TRBJ2-4, the complete variable domain reads DAGVTQSPTHLIKTRGQQVTLRCSPKSGHDTVSWYQQALGQGPQFIFQYYEEEERQRGNFPDRFSGHQFPNYSSELNVNALLLGDSALYLCASSLGSQGNIQYFGAGTRLSVL.

This clonotype was observed many times. The V call is TRBV7-2, the J call TRBJ2-7, with D tentatively TRBD1 or TRBD2 (5 bases each). Between the trimmed V and J ends, which lost 2 bases and 2 bases, there was a span of 10 bases. Germline loops: CDR1 SGHTA, CDR2 FQGNSA. The CDR3 runs 14 residues. Here the CDR3 reads CASSLWGSTYEQYF. The DNA of the CDR3 is TGTGCCAGCAGCTTATGGGGGAGTACCTACGAGCAGTACTTC.

The chain recombines TRBV4-2 with TRBJ2-3; no clear D. CDR1 and CDR2 from the germline V gene are LGHNA and YNFKEQ. Trimming pared 2 bases from V and 2 bases from J, leaving 11 bases between. This CDR3 contains 15 residues. The DNA for the CDR3 is TGTGCCAGCAGCCAATTGCGTTCTAACACAGATACGCAGTATTTT. Translated: CASSQLRSNTDTQYF.

There are many counts of this clonotype. This chain connects TRBV7-8 to TRBJ1-3, with D hard to call. The CDR3 loop spans 15 amino acids. Germline CDR1 SGHVS, CDR2 FQNEAQ. Trimming stripped 1 base from V and 0 bases from J, with 7 bases between. As DNA, the CDR3 is TGTGCCAGCAGCTTAGTATACGGCTCTGGAAACACCATATATTTT. It yields the protein CASSLVYGSGNTIYF.

Concerning this clonotype: Possible read error: a much larger clone is one base away. CDR3 protein: CASSYGDSAASYEQDF. The CDR3 DNA follows: TGTGCCAGCAGTTATGGGGACTCAGCTGCTTCCTACGAGCAGGACTTC. V usage is TRBV12-3 or TRBV12-4 and J usage is TRBJ2-7; TRBD2 is a possible D gene (6 bases). The CDR3 is made up of 16 amino acids.

This chain connects TRBV4-1 to TRBJ1-2, with D possibly matching TRBD1 (5 bases). Germline values: CDR1 MGHRA, CDR2 YSYEKL. The CDR3 consists of 15 residues. Trimming took 1 base from V and 4 from J, leaving 13 bases between them. CDR3 nucleotide sequence: TGCGCCAGCAGCCAAGCATGGTCACAGGCCTATGGCTACACCTTC. Translating gives CASSQAWSQAYGYTF.

This clonotype has only one observation. The V gene is TRBV3-1, the J gene TRBJ2-7, with 7 bases fitting TRBD2. V was pared by 2 bases and J by 3 bases, with 4 bases of the junction left unmatched. The CDR3 is 14 amino acids. CDR1 and CDR2 from the germline V gene are LGHDT and YNNKEL (reference sequence). DNA for the CDR3: TGTGCCAGCAGCCAAAGGGGAGGGGACTACGAGCAGTACTTC. It yields the protein CASSQRGGDYEQYF.

This clonotype appeared many times. This rearrangement joins TRBV28 to TRBJ2-6; D possibly matches TRBD1 or TRBD2 (5 bases each). The CDR3 loop spans 14 amino acids. The V end was cut by 6 bases, the J end by 6 bases, with 12 bases between. Germline CDR1 reads MDHEN; CDR2 reads SYDVKM. The CDR3 DNA follows: TGTGCCAGCAGGGGGACGGTGGAGGCCAACGTCCTGACTTTC. Translation: CASRGTVEANVLTF.

This clonotype was found a few times. The chain links TRBV4-1 to TRBJ1-1; no reliable D call. The CDR3 consists of 15 residues. The germline CDR1 and CDR2 sequences are MGHRA and YSYEKL. Between the trimmed V and J ends, which lost 1 base and 4 bases, there was a span of 13 bases. Here the CDR3 reads CASSQGRGGSTEAFF. Written as DNA, the CDR3 is TGCGCCAGCAGCCAAGGCCGGGGAGGTTCCACTGAAGCTTTCTTT.